Sequencing of this TCR beta chain was carried out in a study of T cell responses to AZD1222 COVID-19 vaccine. Turning to this clone: The antigen is not known.

This CDR3 is 12 amino acids long. Trimming took off 6 bases at V and 6 bases at J, with 11 bases between the two ends. Germline lookup yields CDR1 SNHLY and CDR2 FYNNEI. Notes on the study in general: Spike-specific TCR breadth and depth rose after two AZD1222 doses. Across the whole spike, CD4 TCRs peaked at regions 160-218 and 743-854. Variant regions that are unmutated are reportedly the target of nearly half of spike-specific TCRs.

Sequencing used immunoSEQ multiplex PCR; TCRdb keeps in-frame clones, though not all of them. The sample lists 50,000 to 65,000 clones; roughly 90% were seen once. V and J are TRBV2 and TRBJ1-1; D is possibly TRBD1 (5 bases). The specimen was peripheral blood, collected on day 0 of AZD1222 vaccination. This TCR was recovered from an adult in good health. The CDR3 sequence: CASRGDVPEAFF. The CDR3 DNA is TGTGCCAGCAGGGGGGACGTTCCTGAAGCTTTCTTT.